This T cell receptor (beta chain) came from a study of T cell responses to AZD1222 COVID-19 vaccine. General study results and limits: Clonal diversity may have been underestimated, and the donors were mostly white British, with more females than males. Close to half of all spike-specific TCRs reportedly target regions of the variants that are unmutated. Repertoires were obtained solely post-peak T cell response.

Profiled with immunoSEQ multiplex PCR; TCRdb holds only in-frame clones, not every one. The data show roughly 200,000 clones, about 95% seen once. Concerning this clone itself: What it binds is not known.

This CDR3 comprises 14 residues. Per the germline V gene, CDR1 is MGHRA and CDR2 is YSYEKL. The V end lost 0 bases, the J end lost 9 bases, and 12 bases lay between the germline ends. The V gene is TRBV4-1, the J gene TRBJ2-1, with TRBD2 as a possible D gene (5 bases). The sequencing here drew on peripheral blood, taken 28 days after the second dose of the MenACWY control vaccine. This receptor was taken from an adult who received the MenACWY meningococcal vaccine as a control. The CDR3 DNA sequence: TGCGCCAGCAGCCAAGATCTGAGAGGGTTTGAGCAGTTCTTC. Translated: CASSQDLRGFEQFF.